This TCR beta chain was observed in a study of blood T cell repertoires in COVID-19. Study information: Acute-phase and convalescent COVID-19 samples originated in the United States, Italy and Spain. PBMCs, B-cell-depleted T cells, or T cells were the source of the cDNA or gDNA that made up the material.

How the authors handled the data: Reference gene primer amplification in the assay estimated nucleated cell counts. Here immunoSEQ multiplex PCR was the method, and the copy in TCRdb shows in-frame clones only, minus some. V and J calls and clone size are those listed in that table; D and trimming were worked out from the DNA. The table lists about 290,000 clones, over 80% of them singletons. The CDR3 extends over 15 amino acids. CDR1 and CDR2 (germline): SGHRS, YFSETQ. The junction had 9 bases not matched to a gene; V was cut back by 4 bases and J by 6 bases. The chain employs TRBV5-1 and TRBJ2-2, with 7 bases identical to TRBD1. The source of this sequence is a woman between 50 and 59 years old with active or convalescent COVID-19. The specimen sequenced was peripheral blood. The CDR3 nucleotides are TGCGCCAGCAGCATCCAGACAGGGCGGGCCGGGGAGCTGTTTTTT. Its translation: CASSIQTGRAGELFF.